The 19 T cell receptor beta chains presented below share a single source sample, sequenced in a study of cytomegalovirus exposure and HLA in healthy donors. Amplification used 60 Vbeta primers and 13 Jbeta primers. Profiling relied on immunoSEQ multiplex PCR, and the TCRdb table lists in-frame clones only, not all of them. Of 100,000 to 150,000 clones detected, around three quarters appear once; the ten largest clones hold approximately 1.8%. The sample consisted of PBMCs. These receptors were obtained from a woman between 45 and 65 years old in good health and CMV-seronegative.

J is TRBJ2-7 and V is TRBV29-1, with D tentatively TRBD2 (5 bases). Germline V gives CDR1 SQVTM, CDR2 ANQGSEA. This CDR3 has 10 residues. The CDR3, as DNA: TGCAGGTTGATACTAGGCGAGCAGTACGTC. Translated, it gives CRLILGEQYV.

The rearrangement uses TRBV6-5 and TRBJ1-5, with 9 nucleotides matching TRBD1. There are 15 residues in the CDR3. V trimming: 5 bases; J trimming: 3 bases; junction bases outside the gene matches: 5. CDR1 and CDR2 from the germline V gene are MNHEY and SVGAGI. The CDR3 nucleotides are TGTGCCAGCAGTGGGACAGGGACTTACAATCAGCCCCAGCATTTT. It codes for CASSGTGTYNQPQHF.

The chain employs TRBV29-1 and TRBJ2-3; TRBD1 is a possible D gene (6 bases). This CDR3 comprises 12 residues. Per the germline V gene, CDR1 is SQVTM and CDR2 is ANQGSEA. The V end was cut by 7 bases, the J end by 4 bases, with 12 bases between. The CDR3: CSGNGGADTQYF. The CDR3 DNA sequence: TGCAGCGGCAATGGGGGCGCAGATACGCAGTATTTT.

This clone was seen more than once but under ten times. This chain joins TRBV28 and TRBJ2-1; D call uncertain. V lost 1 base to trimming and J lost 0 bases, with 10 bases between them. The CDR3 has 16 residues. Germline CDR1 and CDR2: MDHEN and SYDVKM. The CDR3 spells CASSLSEVSSYNEQFF. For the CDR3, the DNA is TGTGCCAGCAGTTTATCAGAGGTGAGCTCCTACAATGAGCAGTTCTTC.

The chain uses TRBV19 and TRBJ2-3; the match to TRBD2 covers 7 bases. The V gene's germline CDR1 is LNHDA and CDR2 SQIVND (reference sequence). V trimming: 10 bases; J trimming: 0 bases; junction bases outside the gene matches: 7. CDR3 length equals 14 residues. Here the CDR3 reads CATSTSESTDTQYF. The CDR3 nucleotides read TGTGCCACCTCAACTAGCGAGAGCACAGATACGCAGTATTTT.

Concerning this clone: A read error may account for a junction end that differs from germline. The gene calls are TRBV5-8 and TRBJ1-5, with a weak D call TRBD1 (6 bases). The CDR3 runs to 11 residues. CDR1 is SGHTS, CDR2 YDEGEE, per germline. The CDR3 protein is CASSLGGPQNF. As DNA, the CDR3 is TGTGCCAGCAGCTTGGGGGGGCCCCAGAATTTT.

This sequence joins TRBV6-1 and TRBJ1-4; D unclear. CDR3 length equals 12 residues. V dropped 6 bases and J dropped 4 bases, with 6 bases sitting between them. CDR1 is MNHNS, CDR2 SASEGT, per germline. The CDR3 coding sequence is TGTGCCAGCAGGGCACATAATGAAAAACTGTTTTTT. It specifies CASRAHNEKLFF.

DNA of the CDR3: TGTGCCAGCAGTGAACGGTCAGGGAAGAACACTGAAGCTTTCTTT. This gives the protein CASSERSGKNTEAFF. The gene calls are TRBV2 and TRBJ1-1; possibly TRBD1 for D (5 bases). The V end was cut by 2 bases, the J end by 1 base, with 11 bases between. From germline, CDR1 is SNHLY and CDR2 FYNNEI. The CDR3 has 15 residues.

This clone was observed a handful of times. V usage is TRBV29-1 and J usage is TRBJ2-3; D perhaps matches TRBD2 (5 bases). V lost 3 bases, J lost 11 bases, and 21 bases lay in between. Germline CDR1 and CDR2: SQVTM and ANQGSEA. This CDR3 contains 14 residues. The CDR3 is CSVDGVSRSPGQYF. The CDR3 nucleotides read TGCAGCGTTGACGGGGTTTCGCGGAGTCCCGGGCAGTATTTT.

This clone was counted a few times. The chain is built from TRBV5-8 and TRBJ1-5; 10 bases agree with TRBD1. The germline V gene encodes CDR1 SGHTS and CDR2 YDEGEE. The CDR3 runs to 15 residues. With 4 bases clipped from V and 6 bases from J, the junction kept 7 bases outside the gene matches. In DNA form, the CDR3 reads TGTGCCAGCAGCGGACGGACAGGGGGAGGTCAGCCCCAGCATTTT. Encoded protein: CASSGRTGGGQPQHF. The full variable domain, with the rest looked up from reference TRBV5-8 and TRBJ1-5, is EAGVTQSPTHLIKTRGQQATLRCSPISGHTSVYWYQQALGLGLQFLLWYDEGEERNRGNFPPRFSGRQFPNYSSELNVNALELEDSALYLCASSGRTGGGQPQHFGDGTRLSIL.

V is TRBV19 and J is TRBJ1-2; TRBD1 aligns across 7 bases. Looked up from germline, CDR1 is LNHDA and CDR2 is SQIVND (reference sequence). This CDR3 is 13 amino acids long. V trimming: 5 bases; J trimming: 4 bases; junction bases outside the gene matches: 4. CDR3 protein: CASSSAGGYGYTF. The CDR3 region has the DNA TGTGCCAGTAGTTCAGCAGGGGGCTATGGCTACACCTTC.

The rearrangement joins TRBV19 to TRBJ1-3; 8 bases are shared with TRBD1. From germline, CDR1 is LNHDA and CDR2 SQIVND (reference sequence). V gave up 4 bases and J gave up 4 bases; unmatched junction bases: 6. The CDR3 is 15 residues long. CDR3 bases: TGTGCCAGTAGTAGGGACAGGAGCGACGGAAACACCATATATTTT. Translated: CASSRDRSDGNTIYF.

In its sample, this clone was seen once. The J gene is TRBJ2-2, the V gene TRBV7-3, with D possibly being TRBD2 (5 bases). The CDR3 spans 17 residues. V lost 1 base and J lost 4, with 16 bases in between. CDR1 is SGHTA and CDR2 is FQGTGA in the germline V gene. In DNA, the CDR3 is TGTGCCAGCAGCTTAAAAGGTGGAGCTAGCCCCACCGGGGAGCTGTTTTTT. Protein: CASSLKGGASPTGELFF.

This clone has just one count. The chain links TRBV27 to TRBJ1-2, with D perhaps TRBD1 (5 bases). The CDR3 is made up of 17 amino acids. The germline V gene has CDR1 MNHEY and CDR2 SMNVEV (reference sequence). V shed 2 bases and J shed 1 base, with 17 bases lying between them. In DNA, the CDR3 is TGTGCCAGCAGTTTAAAAGGGCGGGGGTTCGGTAACTATGGCTACACCTTC. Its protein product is CASSLKGRGFGNYGYTF.

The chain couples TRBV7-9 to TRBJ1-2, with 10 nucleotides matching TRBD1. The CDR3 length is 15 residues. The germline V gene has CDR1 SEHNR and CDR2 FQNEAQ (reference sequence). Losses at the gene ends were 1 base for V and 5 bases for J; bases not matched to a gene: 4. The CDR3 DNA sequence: TGTGCCAGCAGCTTAGGGGACAGGGGTTGGTATGGCTACACCTTC. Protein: CASSLGDRGWYGYTF.

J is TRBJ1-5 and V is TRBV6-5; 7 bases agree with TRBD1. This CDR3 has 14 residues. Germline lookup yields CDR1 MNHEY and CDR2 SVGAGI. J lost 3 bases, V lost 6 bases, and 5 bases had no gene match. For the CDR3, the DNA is TGTGCCAGCAGCCGGGACAGAGACAATCAGCCCCAGCATTTT. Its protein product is CASSRDRDNQPQHF.

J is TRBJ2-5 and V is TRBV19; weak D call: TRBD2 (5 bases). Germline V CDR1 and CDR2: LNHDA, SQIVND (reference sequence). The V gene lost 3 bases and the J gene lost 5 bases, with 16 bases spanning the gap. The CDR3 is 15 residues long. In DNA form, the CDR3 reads TGTGCCAGTAGTATCGAGAGTAGTTCGGGGGAGACCCAGTACTTC. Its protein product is CASSIESSSGETQYF.

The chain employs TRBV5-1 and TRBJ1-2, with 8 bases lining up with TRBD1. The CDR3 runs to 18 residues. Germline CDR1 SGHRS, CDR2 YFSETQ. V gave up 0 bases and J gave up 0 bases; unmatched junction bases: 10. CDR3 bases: TGCGCCAGCAGCTTGGGAGGACAGGGTGGAGGAGCTAACTATGGCTACACCTTC. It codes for CASSLGGQGGGANYGYTF.

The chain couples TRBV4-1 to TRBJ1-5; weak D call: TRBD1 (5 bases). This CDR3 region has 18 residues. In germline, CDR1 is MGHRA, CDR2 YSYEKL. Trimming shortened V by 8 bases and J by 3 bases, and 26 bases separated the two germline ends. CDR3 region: CASHKAGTKPTTNQPQHF. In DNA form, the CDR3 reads TGCGCCAGCCACAAGGCAGGGACTAAACCTACCACCAATCAGCCCCAGCATTTT.